This T cell receptor (beta chain) was sequenced in a study of shared clonotypes between healthy human individuals. The V gene's germline CDR1 is SGHVS and CDR2 FNYEAQ. Unmatched junction bases numbered 11, after V lost 5 bases and J lost 2 bases. CDR3 length: 17 amino acids. Deep was the level used in running the assay. Clones were sequenced by immunoSEQ multiplex PCR, and TCRdb holds only the in-frame ones, with some missing. The repertoire consists of roughly 770,000 clones, with 96% occurring once and the leading ten covering under 0.25%. CD8 cells classed as naive were CD45RO-negative and positively selected for CCR7, excluding terminally differentiated effector memory CD45RA+ cells. On this clone itself: Its target is not known.

Overall study findings and caveats: Measured sharing among donors was expected to vary with sequencing depth.

The rearrangement uses TRBV7-6 and TRBJ2-1, with 8 bases matching TRBD1. The sequence derives from a man aged 25 to 40 in good health. The sample taken for sequencing was naive CD8+ T cells sorted from blood. CDR3 protein: CASSLSPQGAPYNEQFF. CDR3 DNA: TGTGCCAGCAGCCTTAGCCCCCAGGGGGCACCCTACAATGAGCAGTTCTTC.